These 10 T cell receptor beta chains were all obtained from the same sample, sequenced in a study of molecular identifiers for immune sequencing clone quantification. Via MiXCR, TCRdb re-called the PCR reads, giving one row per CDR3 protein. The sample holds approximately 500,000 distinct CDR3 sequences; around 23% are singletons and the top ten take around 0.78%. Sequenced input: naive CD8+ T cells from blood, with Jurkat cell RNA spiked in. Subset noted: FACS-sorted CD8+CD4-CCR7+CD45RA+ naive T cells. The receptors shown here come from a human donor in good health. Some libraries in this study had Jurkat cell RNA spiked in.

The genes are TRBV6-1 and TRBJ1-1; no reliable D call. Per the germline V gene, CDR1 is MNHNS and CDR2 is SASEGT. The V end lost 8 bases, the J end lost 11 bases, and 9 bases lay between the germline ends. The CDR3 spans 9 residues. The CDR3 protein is CASPPEAFF. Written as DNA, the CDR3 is TGTGCCAGCCCACCCGAGGCTTTCTTT.

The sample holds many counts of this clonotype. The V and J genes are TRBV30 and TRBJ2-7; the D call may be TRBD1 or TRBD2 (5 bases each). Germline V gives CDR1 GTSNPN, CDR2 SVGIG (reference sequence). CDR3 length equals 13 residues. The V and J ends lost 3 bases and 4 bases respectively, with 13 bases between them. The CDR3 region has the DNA TGTGCCTGGAGGGAGAGGGGAGCGTACGAGCAGTACTTC. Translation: CAWRERGAYEQYF.

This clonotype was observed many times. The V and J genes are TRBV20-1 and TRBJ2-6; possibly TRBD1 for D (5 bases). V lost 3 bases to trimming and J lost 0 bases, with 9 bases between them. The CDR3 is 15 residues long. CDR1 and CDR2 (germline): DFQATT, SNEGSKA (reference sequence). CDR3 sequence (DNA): TGCAGTGCTAGGGAACAGGCCTCTGGGGCCAACGTCCTGACTTTC. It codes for CSAREQASGANVLTF.

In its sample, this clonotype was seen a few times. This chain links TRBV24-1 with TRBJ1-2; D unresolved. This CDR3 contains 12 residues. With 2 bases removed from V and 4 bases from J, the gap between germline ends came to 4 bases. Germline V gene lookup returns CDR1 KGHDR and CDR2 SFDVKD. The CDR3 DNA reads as TGTGCCACCAGTGATTCAACCTATGGCTACACCTTC. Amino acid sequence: CATSDSTYGYTF.

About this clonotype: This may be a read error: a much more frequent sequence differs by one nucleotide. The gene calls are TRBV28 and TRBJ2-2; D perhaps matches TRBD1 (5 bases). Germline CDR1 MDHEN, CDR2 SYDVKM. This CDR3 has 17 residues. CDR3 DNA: TGTGCCAGCAGCCTGACCTTTGGACAAGTGAACGCCGGGGAGCTGTTTTTT. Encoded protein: CASSLTFGQVNAGELFF.

The CDR3 here is CASETGAAVNNEQFF. The CDR3 coding sequence is TGTGCCAGTGAAACAGGGGCCGCTGTTAATAATGAGCAGTTCTTC. The chain has TRBV19 and TRBJ2-1, with 7 bases fitting TRBD1. CDR3 length equals 15 residues. V lost 8 bases to trimming and J lost 7 bases; unmatched junction nucleotides: 14. Per germline, CDR1 LNHDA and CDR2 SQIVND (reference sequence).

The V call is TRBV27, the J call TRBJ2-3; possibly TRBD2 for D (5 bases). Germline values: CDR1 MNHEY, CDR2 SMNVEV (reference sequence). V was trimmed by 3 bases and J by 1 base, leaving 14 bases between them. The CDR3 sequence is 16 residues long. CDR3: CASSFLGVGGTDTQYF. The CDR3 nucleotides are TGTGCCAGCAGTTTCTTGGGAGTCGGCGGCACAGATACGCAGTATTTT.

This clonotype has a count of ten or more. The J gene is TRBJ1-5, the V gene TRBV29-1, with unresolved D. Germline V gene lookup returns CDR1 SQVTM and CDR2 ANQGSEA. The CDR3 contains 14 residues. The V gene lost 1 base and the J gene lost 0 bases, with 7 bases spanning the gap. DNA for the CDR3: TGCAGCGTTGAAGTGGAAGATAGCAATCAGCCCCAGCATTTT. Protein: CSVEVEDSNQPQHF.

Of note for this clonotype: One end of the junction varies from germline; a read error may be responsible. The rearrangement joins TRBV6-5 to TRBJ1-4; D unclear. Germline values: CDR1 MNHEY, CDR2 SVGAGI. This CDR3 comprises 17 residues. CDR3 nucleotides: TGTGCCAGCAGTTACCCGTTGGAGACTCTAAGAGGTGAAAGACTGTTTTTT. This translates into CASSYPLETLRGERLFF.

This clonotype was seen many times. CDR3 sequence reads: CASSLIDRSYYEQYF. The DNA of the CDR3 is TGTGCCAGCAGCCTCATAGACAGGAGCTACTACGAGCAGTACTTC. The V gene is TRBV7-9, the J gene TRBJ2-7; D possibly corresponds to TRBD1 (6 bases). CDR1 and CDR2 (germline): SEHNR, FQNEAQ (reference sequence). The CDR3 is made up of 15 amino acids. Trimming pared 5 bases from V and 3 bases from J, leaving 17 bases between.